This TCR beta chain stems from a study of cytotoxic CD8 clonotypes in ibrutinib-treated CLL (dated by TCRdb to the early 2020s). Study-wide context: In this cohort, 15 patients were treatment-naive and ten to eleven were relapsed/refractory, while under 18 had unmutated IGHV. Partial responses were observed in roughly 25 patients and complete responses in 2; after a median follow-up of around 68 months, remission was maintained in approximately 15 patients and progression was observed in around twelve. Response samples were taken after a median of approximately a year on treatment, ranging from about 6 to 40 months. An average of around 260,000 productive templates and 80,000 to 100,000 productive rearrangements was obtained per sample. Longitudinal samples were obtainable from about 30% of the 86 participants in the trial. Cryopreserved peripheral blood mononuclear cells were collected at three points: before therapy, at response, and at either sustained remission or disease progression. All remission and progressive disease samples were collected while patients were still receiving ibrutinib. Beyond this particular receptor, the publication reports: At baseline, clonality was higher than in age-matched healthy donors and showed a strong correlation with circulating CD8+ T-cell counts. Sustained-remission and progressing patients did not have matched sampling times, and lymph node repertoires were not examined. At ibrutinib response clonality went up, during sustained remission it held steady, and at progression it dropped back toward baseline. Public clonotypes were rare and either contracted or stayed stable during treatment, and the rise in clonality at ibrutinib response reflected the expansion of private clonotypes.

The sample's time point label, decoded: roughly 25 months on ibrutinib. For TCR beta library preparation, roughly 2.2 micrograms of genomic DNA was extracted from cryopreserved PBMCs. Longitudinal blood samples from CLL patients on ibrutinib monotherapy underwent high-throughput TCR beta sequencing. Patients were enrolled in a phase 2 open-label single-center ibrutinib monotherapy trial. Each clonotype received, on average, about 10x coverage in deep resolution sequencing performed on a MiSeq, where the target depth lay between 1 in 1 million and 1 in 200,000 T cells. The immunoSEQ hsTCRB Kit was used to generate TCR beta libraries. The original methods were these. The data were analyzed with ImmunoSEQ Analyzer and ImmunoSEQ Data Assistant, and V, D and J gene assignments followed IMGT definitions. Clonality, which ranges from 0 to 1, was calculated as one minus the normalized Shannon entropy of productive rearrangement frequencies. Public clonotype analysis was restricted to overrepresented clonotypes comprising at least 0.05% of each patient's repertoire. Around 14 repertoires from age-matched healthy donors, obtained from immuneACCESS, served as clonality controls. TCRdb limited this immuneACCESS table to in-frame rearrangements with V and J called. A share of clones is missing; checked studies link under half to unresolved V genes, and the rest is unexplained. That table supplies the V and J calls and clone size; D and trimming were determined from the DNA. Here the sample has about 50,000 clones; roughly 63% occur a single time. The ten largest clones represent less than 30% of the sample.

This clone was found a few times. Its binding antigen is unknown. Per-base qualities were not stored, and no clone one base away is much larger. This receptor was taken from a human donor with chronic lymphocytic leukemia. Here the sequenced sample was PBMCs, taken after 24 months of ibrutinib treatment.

The CDR3 here reads CASSPTPGGTGELFF. The nucleotides are TGCGCCAGCAGCCCAACTCCGGGGGGCACCGGGGAGCTGTTTTTT. In this chain, TRBV5-1 is recombined with TRBJ2-2, with 7 junctional bases fitting TRBD2. CDR1 and CDR2 (SGHRS, YFSETQ) derive from the germline V gene. From cysteine to phenylalanine, the CDR3 is 15 amino acids long. Just CDR3 DNA is preserved here, 45 bases in frame from base 1. Trimming accounts for 4 bases at V and 4 bases at J, while the number of junction bases matched to no gene is 7.